The clone carrying this T cell receptor (beta chain) was found once. Its antigen is currently unknown. This specimen belongs to a study of T cell responses to AZD1222 COVID-19 vaccine. Whole-study results and caveats: Increased Spike-specific TCR breadth and depth were observed after two AZD1222 doses. Most donors were white British, females outnumbered males, and clonal diversity was possibly underestimated.

V shed 3 bases and J shed 11 bases, with 13 bases lying between them. This CDR3 is 12 amino acids long. Germline loops: CDR1 SEHNR, CDR2 FQNEAQ (reference sequence). Sequenced by immunoSEQ multiplex PCR; TCRdb stores in-frame clones only, minus some. This sample has about 140,000 clones; under 95% occur once, and the top ten carry around 2.7%. The receptor was isolated from an adult in good health. This material consisted of peripheral blood, taken on day 0 of AZD1222 vaccination. The chain joins TRBV7-9 to TRBJ1-1; weak D call: TRBD1 (6 bases). As DNA, the CDR3 is TGTGCCAGCAGCTTGATACAAAGGGGGGCTTTCTTT. It specifies CASSLIQRGAFF. Full variable domain (rest looked up from reference TRBV7-9 and TRBJ1-1): DTGVSQNPRHKITKRGQNVTFRCDPISEHNRLYWYRQTLGQGPEFLTYFQNEAQLEKSRLLSDRFSAERPKGSFSTLEIQRTEQGDSAMYLCASSLIQRGAFFGQGTRLTVV.